This T cell receptor (beta chain) emerged from a study of blood T cells in healthy people across ages. Findings of the study overall: Roughly linear age-related decline in beta diversity appeared, significant by age about 40.

A word on this clonotype: The antigen is undetermined. One end of the junction is discordant with germline, which a read error may explain.

Through a sample-barcoded 5' primer and a J-beta primer mix, a second PCR was run for 7 to 11 cycles. Every single cDNA molecule received a tag from a template-switch adaptor with 12 random nucleotides. TCRdb fed the 5' RACE reads into MiXCR, producing one record per CDR3 protein. Seen here are around 1,900,000 distinct CDR3 sequences, roughly two fifths observed once, and the top ten hold 20% to 25%. Germline V CDR1 and CDR2: LGHNA, YSLEER. This CDR3 spans 16 amino acids. The receptor's source is a human donor in good health. The J gene is TRBJ2-6, the V gene TRBV4-3, with TRBD1 matching over 7 bases. Sequences were obtained from blood. This CDR3 reads CASNQDSGGGANVLTF. The CDR3 nucleotides read TGCGCCAGCAACCAAGATTCAGGGGGTGGGGCCAACGTCCTGACTTTC.